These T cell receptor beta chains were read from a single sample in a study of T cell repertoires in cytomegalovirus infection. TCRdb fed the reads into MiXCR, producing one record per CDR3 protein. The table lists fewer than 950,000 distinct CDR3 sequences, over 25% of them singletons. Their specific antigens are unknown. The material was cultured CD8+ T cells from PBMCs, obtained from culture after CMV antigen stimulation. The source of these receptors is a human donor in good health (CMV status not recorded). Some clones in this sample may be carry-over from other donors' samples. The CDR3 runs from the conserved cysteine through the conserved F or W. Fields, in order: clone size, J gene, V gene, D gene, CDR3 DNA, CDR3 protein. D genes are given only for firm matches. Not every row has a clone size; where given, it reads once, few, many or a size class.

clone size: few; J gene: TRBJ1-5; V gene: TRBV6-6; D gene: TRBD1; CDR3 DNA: TGTGCCAGCAGTTACGAGAGGGGGCATCAGCCCCAGCATTTT; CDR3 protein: CASSYERGHQPQHF
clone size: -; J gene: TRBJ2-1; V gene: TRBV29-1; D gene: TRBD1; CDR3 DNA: TGTAGCGCCCGGGACAGGGCCTACAATGAGCAGTTCTTC; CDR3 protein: CSARDRAYNEQFF
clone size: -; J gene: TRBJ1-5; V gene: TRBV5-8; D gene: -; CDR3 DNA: TGTGCCAGCAGCCAACTATCTAGCTTTTATAGCAATCAGCCCCAGCATTTT; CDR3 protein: CASSQLSSFYSNQPQHF
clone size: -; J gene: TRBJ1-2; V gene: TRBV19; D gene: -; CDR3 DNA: TGTGCCAGTAGTCGGCTTGGGGGCGCGACGGGCTACACCTTC; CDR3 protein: CASSRLGGATGYTF
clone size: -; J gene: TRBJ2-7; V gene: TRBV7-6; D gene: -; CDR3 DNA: TGTGCCAGCAGCTTAGCGCAAAGCCAGAAGCAGTACTTC; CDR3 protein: CASSLAQSQKQYF
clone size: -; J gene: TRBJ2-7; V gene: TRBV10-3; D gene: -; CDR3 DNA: TGTGCCATCATCACCTCCACCCCGGTGGGCCACGAGCAGTACTTC; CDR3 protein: CAIITSTPVGHEQYF
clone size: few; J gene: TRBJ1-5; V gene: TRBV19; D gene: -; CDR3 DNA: TGTGCCAGTAGTATCAGGGCAGGGGCTTTTTGGCAGCCCCAGCATTTT; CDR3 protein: CASSIRAGAFWQPQHF
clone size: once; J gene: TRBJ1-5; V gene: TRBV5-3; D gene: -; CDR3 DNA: TGTGCCAGAAGCACGACAGCGCCCAATCAGCCCCAGCATTTT; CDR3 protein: CARSTTAPNQPQHF
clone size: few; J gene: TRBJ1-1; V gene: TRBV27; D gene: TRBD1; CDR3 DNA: TGTGCCAGCATGCGGGACAGCTTTGAAGCTTTCTTT; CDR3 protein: CASMRDSFEAFF
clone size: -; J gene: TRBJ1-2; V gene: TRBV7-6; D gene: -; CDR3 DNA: TGTGCCAGCGGAGCTTTGTCCGGTTCGCGCGGCTACACCTTC; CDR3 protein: CASGALSGSRGYTF
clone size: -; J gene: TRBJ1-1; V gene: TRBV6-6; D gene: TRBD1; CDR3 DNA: TGTGCCAGCCTGACAGGGTGGACTGAAGCTTTCTTT; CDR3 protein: CASLTGWTEAFF
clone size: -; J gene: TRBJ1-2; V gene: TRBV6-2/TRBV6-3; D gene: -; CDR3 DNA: TGTGCCAGCAGCGCTGGCCTGCAGGCCTATGGCTACACCTTC; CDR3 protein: CASSAGLQAYGYTF
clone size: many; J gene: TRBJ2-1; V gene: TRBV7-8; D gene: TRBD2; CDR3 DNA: TGTGCCAGCAGCTCCCTAGGAAGCGGGGGCAACAATGAGCAGTTCTTC; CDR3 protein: CASSSLGSGGNNEQFF
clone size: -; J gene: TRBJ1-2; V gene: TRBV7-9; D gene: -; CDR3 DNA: TGTGCCAGCAGCTTGGGGGAGCGGTATGGCTACACCTTC; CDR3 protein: CASSLGERYGYTF
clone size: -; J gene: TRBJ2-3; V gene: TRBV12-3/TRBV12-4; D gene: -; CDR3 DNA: TGTGCCAGCAGCTCGACAGAAACAGATACGCAGTATTTT; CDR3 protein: CASSSTETDTQYF
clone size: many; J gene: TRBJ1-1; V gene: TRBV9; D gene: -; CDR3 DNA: TGTGCCAGCAGCGGGGGGGACCGCCGAGGCACTGAAGCTTTCTTT; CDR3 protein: CASSGGDRRGTEAFF
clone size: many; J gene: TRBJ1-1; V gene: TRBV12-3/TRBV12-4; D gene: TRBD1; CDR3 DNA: TGTGCCAGCAGTTTAGGGACAGGGACCACTGAAGCTTTCTTT; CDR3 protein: CASSLGTGTTEAFF
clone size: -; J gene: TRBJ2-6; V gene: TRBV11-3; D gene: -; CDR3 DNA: TGTGCCAGCAGGGGGACGGGCAACTCTGGGGCCAACGTCCTGACTTTC; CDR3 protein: CASRGTGNSGANVLTF
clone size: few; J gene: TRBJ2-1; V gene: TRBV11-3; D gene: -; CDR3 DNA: TGTGCCAGCAGCTTAGATCGAAGGGACACGTTCTTC; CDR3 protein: CASSLDRRDTFF
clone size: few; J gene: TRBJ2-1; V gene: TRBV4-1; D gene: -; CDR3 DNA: TGCGCCAGCAGCCACCTCACCCTGACACGGGACCCCTACAATGAGCAGTTCTTC; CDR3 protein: CASSHLTLTRDPYNEQFF
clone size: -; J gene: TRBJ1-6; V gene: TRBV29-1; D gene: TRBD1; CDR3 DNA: TGCAGCTCACGCTCAGGACCAGGGCAGGGGGCAGGTTCACCCCTCCACTTT; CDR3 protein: CSSRSGPGQGAGSPLHF
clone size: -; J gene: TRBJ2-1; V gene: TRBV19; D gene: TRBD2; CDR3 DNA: TGTGCCAGTACCCCAGCCGGGACTACTTACAATGAGCAGTTCTTC; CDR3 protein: CASTPAGTTYNEQFF
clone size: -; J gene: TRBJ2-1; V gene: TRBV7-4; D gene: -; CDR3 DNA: TGTGCCAGCAGCAGACGACAGTCCTTCAACGACAATGAGCAGTTCTTC; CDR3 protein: CASSRRQSFNDNEQFF
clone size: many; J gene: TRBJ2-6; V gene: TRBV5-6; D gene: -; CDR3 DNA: TGTGCCAGCAGCTTGGGACACCTTATTGGGGCCAACGTCCTGACTTTC; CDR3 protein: CASSLGHLIGANVLTF
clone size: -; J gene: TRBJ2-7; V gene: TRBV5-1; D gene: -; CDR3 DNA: TGCGCCAGCAGCCTGGCCAGCGGCTCCTACGAGCAGTACTTC; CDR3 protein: CASSLASGSYEQYF
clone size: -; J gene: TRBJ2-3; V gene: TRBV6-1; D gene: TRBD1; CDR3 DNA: TGTGCCAGCAGTGAAGCGGGACAGGGCCCAGATACGCAGTATTTT; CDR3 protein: CASSEAGQGPDTQYF
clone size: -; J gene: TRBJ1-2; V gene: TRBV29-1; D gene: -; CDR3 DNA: TGCAGCGCCCAAATTCCCTCAATCTATGGCTACACCTTC; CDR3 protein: CSAQIPSIYGYTF
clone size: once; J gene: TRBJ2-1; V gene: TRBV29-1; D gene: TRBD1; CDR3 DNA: TGCAGCGTTGAAGAGGATGGGGACAGGGGGCTTAATGAGCAGTTCTTC; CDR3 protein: CSVEEDGDRGLNEQFF
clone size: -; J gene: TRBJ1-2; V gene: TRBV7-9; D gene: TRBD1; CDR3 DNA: TGTGCCAGCAGCGACCGACAGGGGGTTGTCTATGGCTACACCTTC; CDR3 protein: CASSDRQGVVYGYTF
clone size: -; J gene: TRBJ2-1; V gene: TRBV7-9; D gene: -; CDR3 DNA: TGTGGTGGAGGGGGTAGTTGGAATGAGCAGTTCTTC; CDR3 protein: CGGGGSWNEQFF
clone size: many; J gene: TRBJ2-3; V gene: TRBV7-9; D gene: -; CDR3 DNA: TGTGCCAGCAGCCCGCGGACAGTTAGCACAGATACGCAGTATTTT; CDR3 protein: CASSPRTVSTDTQYF
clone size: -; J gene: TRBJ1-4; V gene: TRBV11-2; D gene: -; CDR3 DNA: TGTGCCAGCAGCTTACTCGGGAAAGGGGATGAAAAACTGTTTTTT; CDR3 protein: CASSLLGKGDEKLFF
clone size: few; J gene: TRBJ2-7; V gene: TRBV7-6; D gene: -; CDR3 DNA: TGTGCCAGCAGCTTAGGGGATACAGGGTCCTACGAGCAGTACTTC; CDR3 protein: CASSLGDTGSYEQYF
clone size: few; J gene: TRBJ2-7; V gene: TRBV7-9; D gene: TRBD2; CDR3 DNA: TGTGCCAGCAGCCTCCCTACCGGGACTAGCGGGGGGCGTGATCTATACGAGCAGTACTTC; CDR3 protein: CASSLPTGTSGGRDLYEQYF
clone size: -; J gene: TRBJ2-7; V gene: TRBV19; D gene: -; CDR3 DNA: TGTGCCAGTAGTCTCTCCGGGTGGAGCTCCTACGAGCAGTACTTT; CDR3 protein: CASSLSGWSSYEQYF
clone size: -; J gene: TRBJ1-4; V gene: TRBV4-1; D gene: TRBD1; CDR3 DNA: TGCGCCAGCAGCCCGGGACAGGGATCGAGATATTATGAAAAACTGTTTTTT; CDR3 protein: CASSPGQGSRYYEKLFF
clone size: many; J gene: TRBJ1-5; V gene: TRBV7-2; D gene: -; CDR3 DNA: TGTGCCAGCAGCTTAGATGGTTCCCCGCCCCAGCATTTT; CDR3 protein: CASSLDGSPPQHF
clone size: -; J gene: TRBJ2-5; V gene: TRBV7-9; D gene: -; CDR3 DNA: TGTGCCAGCAGCTTACCGGGGACGGAGACCCAGTACTTC; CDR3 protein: CASSLPGTETQYF
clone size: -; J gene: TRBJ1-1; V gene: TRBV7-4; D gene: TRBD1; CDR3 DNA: TGTGCCAGCAGGACTCCGGGACAGGGACTTGTTGAAGCTTTCTTT; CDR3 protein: CASRTPGQGLVEAFF
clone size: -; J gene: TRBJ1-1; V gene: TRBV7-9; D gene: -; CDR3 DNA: TGTGCCAGCAGCCTGGGACGGCTCTGGACTGAAGCTTTCTTT; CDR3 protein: CASSLGRLWTEAFF
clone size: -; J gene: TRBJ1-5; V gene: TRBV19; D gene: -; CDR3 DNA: TGTGCCAGTAGTATAAAAGGCAGGAGGGCGGTCGATCAGCCCCAGCATTTT; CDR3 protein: CASSIKGRRAVDQPQHF
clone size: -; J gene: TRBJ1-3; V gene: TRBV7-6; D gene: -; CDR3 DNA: TGTGCCAGCAGCATAGCTTACCCCGGAAACACCATATATTTT; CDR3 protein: CASSIAYPGNTIYF
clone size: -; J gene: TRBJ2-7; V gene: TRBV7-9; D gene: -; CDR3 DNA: TGTGCCAGCAGCGTAGGCTTGAGACAAGGGTTCTTCTACGAGCAGTACTTC; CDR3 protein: CASSVGLRQGFFYEQYF
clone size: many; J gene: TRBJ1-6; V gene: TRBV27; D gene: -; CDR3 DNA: TGTGCCAGCAGGCCTAATTACAGAGACGTCTTGAGCTCCTATAATTCACCCCTCCACTTT; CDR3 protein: CASRPNYRDVLSSYNSPLHF
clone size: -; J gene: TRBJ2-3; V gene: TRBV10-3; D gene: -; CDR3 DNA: TGTGCCATCAGTGAGCCTGGGTTGGCAGATACGCAGTATTTT; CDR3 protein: CAISEPGLADTQYF
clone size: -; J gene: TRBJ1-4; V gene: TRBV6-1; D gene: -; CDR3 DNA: TGTGCCAGCAGTGATCTACAAAAACTGTTTTTT; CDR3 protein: CASSDLQKLFF
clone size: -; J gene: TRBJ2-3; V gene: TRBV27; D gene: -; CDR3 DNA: TGTGCCAGCAGTTTATTCACGTTGGGGGGCACAGATACGCAGTATTTT; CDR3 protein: CASSLFTLGGTDTQYF
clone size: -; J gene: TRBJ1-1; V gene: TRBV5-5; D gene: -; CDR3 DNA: TGTGCCAGCAGCTTGGCCGGGGGGGTTCCTGAAGCTTTCTTT; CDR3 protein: CASSLAGGVPEAFF
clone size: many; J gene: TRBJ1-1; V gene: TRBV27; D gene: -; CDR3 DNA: TGTGCCAGCAGTTTAATTGGGGGAATGAACACTGAAGCTTTCTTT; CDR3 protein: CASSLIGGMNTEAFF
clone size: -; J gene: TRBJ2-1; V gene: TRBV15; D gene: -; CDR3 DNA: TGTGCCACCAGCAGAGAAGGGGCAGGGCTAGTGGATGAGCAGTTCTTC; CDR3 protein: CATSREGAGLVDEQFF
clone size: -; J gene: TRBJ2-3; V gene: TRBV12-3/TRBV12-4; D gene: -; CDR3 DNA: TGTGCCAGCAGTATGGGTAGTTACACAGATACGCAGTATTTT; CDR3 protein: CASSMGSYTDTQYF
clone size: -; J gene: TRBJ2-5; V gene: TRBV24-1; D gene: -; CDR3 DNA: TGTGCCACCAGTGATCAGAAAGAGACCCAGTACTTC; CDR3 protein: CATSDQKETQYF
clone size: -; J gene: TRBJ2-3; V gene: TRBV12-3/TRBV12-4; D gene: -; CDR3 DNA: TGTGCCAGCAGTTTACAAGGGGGTGATACGCAGTATTTT; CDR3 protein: CASSLQGGDTQYF
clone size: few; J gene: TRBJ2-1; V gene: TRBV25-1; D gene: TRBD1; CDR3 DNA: TGTGCCAGCAGTGACGTCAGGGGGACGTATGAGCAGTTCTTC; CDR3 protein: CASSDVRGTYEQFF
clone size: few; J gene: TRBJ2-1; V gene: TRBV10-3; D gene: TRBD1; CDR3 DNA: TGTGCCATCAGTGCCTGGGACAGGGCGAGCTCCTACAATGAGCAGTTCTTC; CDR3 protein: CAISAWDRASSYNEQFF